The source of this TCR beta chain is a study of blood T cell repertoires in COVID-19. Study details: Spain, Italy and the United States supplied samples that represented acute and convalescent COVID-19. From T cells, B-cell-depleted T cells, or PBMCs came the material, which was cDNA or gDNA.

CDR3 length: 16 amino acids. The germline V and J ends were trimmed by 4 bases and 5 bases, with 20 bases remaining between them. Per germline, CDR1 SEHNR and CDR2 FQNEAQ (reference sequence). Original processing methods: The assay estimated nucleated cells by amplifying reference gene primers. Repertoires were generated with immunoSEQ multiplex PCR, while TCRdb's copy carries only in-frame clones and drops some. V and J calls plus clone size are reproduced from that table; the DNA served to infer D and trimming. The sample includes a few hundred thousand clones, around 85% of them seen just once. The specimen was peripheral blood. The chain combines TRBV7-9 with TRBJ1-2, with D possibly matching TRBD1 (5 bases). This TCR was recovered from a man in his 60s with acute or convalescent COVID-19. The CDR3 sequence: CASSSEGQTARYGYTF. CDR3 bases: TGTGCCAGCAGCTCGGAGGGTCAGACAGCACGATATGGCTACACCTTC.